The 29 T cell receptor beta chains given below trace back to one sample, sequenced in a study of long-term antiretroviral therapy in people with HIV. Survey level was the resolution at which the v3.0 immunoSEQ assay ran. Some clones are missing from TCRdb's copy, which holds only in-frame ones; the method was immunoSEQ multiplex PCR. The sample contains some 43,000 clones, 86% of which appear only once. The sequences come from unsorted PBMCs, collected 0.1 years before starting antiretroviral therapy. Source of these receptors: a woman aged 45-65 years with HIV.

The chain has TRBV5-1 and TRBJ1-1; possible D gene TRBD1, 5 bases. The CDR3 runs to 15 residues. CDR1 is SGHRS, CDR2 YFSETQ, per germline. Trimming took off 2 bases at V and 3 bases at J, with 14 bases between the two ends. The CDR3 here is CASSFRGARDTEAFF. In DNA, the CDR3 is TGCGCCAGCAGCTTTCGAGGGGCGAGGGACACTGAAGCTTTCTTT.

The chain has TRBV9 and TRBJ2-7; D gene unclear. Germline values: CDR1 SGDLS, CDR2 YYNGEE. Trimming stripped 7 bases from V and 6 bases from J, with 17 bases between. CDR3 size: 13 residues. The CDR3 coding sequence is TGTGCCAGCGGAGTCGAGGCGGTCGGCGAGCAGTACTTC. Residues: CASGVEAVGEQYF.

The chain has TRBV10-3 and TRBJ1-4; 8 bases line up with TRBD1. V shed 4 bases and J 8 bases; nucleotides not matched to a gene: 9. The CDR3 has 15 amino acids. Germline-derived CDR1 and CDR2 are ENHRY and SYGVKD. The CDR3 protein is CAISGTGGRREKLFF. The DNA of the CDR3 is TGTGCCATCAGTGGAACAGGGGGTCGTCGAGAAAAACTGTTTTTT.

The CDR3: CASSLLGYSNQPQHF. The CDR3 DNA reads TGTGCCAGCAGCTTACTGGGTTATAGCAATCAGCCCCAGCATTTT. V gene TRBV7-2 combines with J gene TRBJ1-5; no clear D. The V gene lost 2 bases and the J gene lost 0 bases, with 8 bases spanning the gap. The CDR3 is made up of 15 amino acids. Germline V gene lookup returns CDR1 SGHTA and CDR2 FQGNSA.

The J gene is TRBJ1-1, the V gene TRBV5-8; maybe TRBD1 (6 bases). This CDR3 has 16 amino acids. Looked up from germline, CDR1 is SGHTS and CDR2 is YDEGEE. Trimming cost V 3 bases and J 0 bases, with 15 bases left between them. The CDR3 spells CASSSGQTILNTEAFF. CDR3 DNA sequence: TGTGCCAGCAGCTCCGGACAGACTATTCTGAACACTGAAGCTTTCTTT.

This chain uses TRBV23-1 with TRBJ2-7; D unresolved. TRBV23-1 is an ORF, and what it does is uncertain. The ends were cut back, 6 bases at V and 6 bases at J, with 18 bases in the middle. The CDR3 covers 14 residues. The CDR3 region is CASSPEALVSEQYF. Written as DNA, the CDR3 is TGCGCCAGCAGCCCAGAGGCATTGGTGAGCGAGCAGTACTTC.

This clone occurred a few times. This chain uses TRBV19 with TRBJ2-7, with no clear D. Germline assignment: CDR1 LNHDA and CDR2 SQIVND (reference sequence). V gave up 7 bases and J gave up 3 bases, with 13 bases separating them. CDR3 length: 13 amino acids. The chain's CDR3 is CASKSSTNYEQYF. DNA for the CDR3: TGTGCCAGTAAATCGTCTACTAACTACGAGCAGTACTTC. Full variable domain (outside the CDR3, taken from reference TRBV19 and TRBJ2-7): DGGITQSPKYLFRKEGQNVTLSCEQNLNHDAMYWYRQDPGQGLRLIYYSQIVNDFQKGDIAEGYSVSREKKESFPLTVTSAQKNPTAFYLCASKSSTNYEQYFGPGTRLTVT.

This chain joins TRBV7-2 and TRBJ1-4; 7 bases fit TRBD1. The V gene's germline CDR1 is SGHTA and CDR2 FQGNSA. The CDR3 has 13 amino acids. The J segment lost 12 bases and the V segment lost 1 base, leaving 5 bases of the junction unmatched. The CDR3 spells CASSLDWQGELFF. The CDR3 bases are TGTGCCAGCAGCTTAGATTGGCAGGGGGAACTGTTTTTT. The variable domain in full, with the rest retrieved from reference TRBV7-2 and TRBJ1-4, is GAGVSQSPSNKVTEKGKDVELRCDPISGHTALYWYRQSLGQGLEFLIYFQGNSAPDKSGLPSDRFSAERTGGSVSTLTIQRTQQEDSAVYLCASSLDWQGELFFGSGTQLSVL.

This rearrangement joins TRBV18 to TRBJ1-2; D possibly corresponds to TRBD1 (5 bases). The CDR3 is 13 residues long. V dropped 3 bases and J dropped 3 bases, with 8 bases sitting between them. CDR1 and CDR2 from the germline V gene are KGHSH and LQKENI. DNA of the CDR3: TGTGCCAGCTCACCTAAGGGGTACTATGGCTACACCTTC. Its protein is CASSPKGYYGYTF.

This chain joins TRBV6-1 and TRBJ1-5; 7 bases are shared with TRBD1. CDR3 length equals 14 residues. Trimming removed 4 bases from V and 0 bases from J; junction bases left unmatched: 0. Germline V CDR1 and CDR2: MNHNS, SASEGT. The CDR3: CASSGDSSNQPQHF. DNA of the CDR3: TGTGCCAGCAGTGGGGACAGTAGCAATCAGCCCCAGCATTTT.

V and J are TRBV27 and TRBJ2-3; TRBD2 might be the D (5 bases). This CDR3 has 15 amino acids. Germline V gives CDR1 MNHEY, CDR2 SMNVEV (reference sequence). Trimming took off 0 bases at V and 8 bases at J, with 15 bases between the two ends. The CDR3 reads CASSLSIGRRITQYF. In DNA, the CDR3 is TGTGCCAGCAGTTTATCGATTGGGCGGAGGATTACGCAGTATTTT.

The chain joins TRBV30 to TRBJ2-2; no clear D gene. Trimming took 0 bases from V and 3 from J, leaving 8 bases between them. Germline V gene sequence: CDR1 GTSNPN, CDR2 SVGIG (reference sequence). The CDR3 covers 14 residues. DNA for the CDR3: TGTGCCTGGAGTGTACGGGTGGACACCGGGGAGCTGTTTTTT. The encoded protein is CAWSVRVDTGELFF. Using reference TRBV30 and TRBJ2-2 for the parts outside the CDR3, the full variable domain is SQTIHQWPATLVQPVGSPLSLECTVEGTSNPNLYWYRQAAGRGLQLLFYSVGIGQISSEVPQNLSASRPQDRQFILSSKKLLLSDSGFYLCAWSVRVDTGELFFGEGSRLTVL.

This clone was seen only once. This CDR3 reads CASSRRDPSGANVLTF. In nucleotides, the CDR3 is TGTGCCAGCAGCCGCAGGGACCCCTCTGGGGCCAACGTCCTGACTTTC. The V and J genes are TRBV11-1 and TRBJ2-6; tentatively, D is TRBD1 or TRBD2 (5 bases each). Germline V gene data show CDR1 as SGHAT and CDR2 as FQDESV (reference sequence). Trimming stripped 5 bases from V and 0 bases from J, with 11 bases between. This CDR3 has 16 residues.

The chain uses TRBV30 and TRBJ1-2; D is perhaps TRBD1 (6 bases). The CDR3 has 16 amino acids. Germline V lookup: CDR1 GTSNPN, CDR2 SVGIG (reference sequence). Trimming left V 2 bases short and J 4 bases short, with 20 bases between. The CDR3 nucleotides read TGTGCCTGGAGTCCCCACCCGACAGGATTAAGCTATGGCTACACCTTC. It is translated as CAWSPHPTGLSYGYTF.

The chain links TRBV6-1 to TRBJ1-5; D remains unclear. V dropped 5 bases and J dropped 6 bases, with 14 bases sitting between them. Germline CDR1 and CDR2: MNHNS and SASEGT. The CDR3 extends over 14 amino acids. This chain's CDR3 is CASSKTAGRQPQHF. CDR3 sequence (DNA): TGTGCCAGCAGTAAAACGGCCGGACGTCAGCCCCAGCATTTT.

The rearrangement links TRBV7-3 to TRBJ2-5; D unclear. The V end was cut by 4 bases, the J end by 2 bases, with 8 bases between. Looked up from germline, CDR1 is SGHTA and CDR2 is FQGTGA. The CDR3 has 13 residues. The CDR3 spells CASSWTQQETQYF. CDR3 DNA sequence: TGTGCCAGCAGCTGGACCCAGCAAGAGACCCAGTACTTC.

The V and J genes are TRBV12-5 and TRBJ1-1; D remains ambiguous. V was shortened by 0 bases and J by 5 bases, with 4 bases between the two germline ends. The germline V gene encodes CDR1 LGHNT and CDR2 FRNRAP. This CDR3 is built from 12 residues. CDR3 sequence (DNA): TGTGCTAGTGGTTTGGTACAGACTGAAGCTTTCTTT. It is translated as CASGLVQTEAFF.

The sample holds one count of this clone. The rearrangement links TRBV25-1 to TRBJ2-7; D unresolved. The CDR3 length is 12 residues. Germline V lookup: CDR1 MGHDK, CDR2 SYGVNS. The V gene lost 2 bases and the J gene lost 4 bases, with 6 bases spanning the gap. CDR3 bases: TGTGCCAGCAGTGAAAATCTTTACGAGCAGTACTTC. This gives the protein CASSENLYEQYF.

DNA of the CDR3: TGTGCCAGCAGACGCCGGGGGCGGGGCACAGATACGCAGTATTTT. Amino acids: CASRRRGRGTDTQYF. The V gene is TRBV27, the J gene TRBJ2-3; D tentatively fits TRBD1 or TRBD2 (6 bases each). The germline V gene encodes CDR1 MNHEY and CDR2 SMNVEV (reference sequence). This CDR3 region has 15 residues. Trimming left V 6 bases short and J 1 base short, with 14 bases between.

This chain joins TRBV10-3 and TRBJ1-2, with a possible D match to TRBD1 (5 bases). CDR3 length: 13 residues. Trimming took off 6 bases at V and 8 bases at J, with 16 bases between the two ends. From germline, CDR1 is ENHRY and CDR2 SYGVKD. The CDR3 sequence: CAISDIGGKGYTF. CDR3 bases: TGTGCCATCAGCGACATCGGGGGAAAGGGCTACACCTTC.

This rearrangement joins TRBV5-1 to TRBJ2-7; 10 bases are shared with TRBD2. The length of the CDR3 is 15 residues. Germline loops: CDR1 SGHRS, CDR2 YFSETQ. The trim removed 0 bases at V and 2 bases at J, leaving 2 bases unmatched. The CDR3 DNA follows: TGCGCCAGCAGCTTGGTAGCGGGGGGCCCCTACGAGCAGTACTTC. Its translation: CASSLVAGGPYEQYF. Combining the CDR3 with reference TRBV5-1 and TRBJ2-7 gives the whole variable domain KAGVTQTPRYLIKTRGQQVTLSCSPISGHRSVSWYQQTPGQGLQFLFEYFSETQRNKGNFPGRFSGRQFSNSRSEMNVSTLELGDSALYLCASSLVAGGPYEQYFGPGTRLTVT.

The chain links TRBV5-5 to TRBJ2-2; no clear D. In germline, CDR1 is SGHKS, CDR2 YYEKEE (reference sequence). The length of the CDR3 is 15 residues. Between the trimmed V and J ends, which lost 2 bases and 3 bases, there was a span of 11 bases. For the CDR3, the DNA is TGTGCCAGCAGCTTTAGACCCACCGACACCGGGGAGCTGTTTTTT. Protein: CASSFRPTDTGELFF.

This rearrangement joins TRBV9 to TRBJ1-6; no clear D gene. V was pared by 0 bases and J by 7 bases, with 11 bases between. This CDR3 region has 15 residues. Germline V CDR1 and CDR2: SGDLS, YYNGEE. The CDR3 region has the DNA TGTGCCAGCAGCGTAGGCCAGGCTCAGAATTCACCCCTCCACTTT. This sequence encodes CASSVGQAQNSPLHF.

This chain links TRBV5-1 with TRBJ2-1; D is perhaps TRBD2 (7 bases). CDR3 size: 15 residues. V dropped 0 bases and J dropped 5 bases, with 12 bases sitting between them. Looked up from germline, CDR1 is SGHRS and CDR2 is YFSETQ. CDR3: CASSLEGGVHNEQFF. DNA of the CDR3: TGCGCCAGCAGCTTGGAGGGGGGGGTACACAATGAGCAGTTCTTC.

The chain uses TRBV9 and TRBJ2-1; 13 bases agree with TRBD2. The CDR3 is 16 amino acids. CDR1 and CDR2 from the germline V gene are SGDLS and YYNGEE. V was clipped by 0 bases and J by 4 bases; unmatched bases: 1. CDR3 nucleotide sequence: TGTGCCAGCAGCGTAGGGACTAGCGGGGGATACAATGAGCAGTTCTTC. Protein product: CASSVGTSGGYNEQFF.

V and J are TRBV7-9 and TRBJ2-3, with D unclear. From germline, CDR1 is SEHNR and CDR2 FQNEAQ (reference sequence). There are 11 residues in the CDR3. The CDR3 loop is CAVPLFGTQYF. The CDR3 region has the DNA TGTGCTGTCCCCTTGTTCGGTACGCAGTATTTT.

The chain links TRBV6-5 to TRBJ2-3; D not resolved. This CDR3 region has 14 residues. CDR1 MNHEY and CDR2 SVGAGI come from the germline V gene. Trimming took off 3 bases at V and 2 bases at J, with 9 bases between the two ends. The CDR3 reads CASSYDFPTDTQYF. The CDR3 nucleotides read TGTGCCAGCAGTTATGACTTCCCCACAGATACGCAGTATTTT.

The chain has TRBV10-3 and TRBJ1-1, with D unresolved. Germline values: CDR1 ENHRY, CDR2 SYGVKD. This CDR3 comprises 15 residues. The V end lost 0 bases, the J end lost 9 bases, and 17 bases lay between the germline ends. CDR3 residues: CAISESIPVGGQAFF. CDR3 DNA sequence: TGTGCCATCAGTGAGTCGATTCCCGTAGGCGGACAAGCTTTCTTT.

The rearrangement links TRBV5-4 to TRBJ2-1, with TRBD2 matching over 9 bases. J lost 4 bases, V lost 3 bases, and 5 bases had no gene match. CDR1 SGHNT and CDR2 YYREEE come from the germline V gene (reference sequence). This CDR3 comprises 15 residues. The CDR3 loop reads CASSSTSGDYNEQFF. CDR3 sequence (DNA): TGTGCCAGCAGCTCGACTAGCGGAGATTACAATGAGCAGTTCTTC.